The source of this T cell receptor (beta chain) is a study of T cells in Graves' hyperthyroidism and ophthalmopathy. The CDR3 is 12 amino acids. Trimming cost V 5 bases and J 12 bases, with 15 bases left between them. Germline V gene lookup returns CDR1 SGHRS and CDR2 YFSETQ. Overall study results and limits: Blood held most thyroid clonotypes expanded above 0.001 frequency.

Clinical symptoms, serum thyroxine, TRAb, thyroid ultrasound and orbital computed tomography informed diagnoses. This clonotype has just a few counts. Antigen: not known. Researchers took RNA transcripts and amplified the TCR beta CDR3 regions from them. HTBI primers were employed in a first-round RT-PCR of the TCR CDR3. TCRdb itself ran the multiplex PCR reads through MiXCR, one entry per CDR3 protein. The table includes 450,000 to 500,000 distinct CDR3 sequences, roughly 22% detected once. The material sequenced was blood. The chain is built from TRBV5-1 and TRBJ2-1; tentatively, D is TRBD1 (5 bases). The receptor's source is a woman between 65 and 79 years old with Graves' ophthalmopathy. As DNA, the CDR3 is TGCGCCAGCAGTGGTGGGGCTAGGGGGCAGTTCTTC. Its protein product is CASSGGARGQFF.